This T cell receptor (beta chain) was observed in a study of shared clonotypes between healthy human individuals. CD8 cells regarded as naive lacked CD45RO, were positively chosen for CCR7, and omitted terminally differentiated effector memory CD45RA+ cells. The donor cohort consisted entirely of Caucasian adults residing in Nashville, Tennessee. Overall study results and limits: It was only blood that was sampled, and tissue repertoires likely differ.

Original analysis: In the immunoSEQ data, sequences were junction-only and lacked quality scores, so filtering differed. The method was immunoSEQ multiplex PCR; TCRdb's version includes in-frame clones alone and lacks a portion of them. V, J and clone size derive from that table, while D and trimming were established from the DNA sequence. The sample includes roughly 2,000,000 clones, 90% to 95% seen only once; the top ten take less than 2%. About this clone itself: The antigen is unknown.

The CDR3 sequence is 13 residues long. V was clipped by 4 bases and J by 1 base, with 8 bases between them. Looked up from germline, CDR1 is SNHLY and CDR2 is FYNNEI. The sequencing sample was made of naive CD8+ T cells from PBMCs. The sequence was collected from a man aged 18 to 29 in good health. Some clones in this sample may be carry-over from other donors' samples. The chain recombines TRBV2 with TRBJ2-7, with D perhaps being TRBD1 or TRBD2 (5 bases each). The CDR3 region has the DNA TGTGCCAGCAGTGCCGGGGCATCCTACGAGCAGTACTTC. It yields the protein CASSAGASYEQYF. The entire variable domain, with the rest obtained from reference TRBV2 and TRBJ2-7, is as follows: EPEVTQTPSHQVTQMGQEVILRCVPISNHLYFYWYRQILGQKVEFLVSFYNNEISEKSEIFDDQFSVERPDGSNFTLKIRSTKLEDSAMYFCASSAGASYEQYFGPGTRLTVT.